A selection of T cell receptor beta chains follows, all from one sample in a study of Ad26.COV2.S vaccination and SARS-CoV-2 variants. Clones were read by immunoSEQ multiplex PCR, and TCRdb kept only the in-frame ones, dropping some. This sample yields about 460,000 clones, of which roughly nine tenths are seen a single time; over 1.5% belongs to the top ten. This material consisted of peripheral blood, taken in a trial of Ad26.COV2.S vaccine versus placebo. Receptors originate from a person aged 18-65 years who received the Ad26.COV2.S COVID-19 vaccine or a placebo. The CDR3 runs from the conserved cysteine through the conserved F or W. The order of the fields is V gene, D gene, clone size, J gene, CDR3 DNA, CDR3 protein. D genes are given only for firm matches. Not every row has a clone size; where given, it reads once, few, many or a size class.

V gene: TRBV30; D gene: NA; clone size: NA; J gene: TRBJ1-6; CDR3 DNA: TGTGCCTGGAGTTTGACAGACTATAATTCACCCCTCCACTTT; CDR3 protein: CAWSLTDYNSPLHF
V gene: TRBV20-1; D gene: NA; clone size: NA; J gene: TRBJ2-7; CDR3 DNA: TGCAGTGCTAGACCGTATTACGAGCAGTACTTC; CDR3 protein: CSARPYYEQYF
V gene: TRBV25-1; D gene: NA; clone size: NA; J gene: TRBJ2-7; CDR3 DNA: TGTGCCAGCAGGACCAGGACAGTCCCCTACGAGCAGTACTTC; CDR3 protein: CASRTRTVPYEQYF
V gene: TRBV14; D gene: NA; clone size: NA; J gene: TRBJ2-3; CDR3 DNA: TGTGCCAGCAGCCTGCAGCGGGTAGGCACAGATACGCAGTATTTT; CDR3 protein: CASSLQRVGTDTQYF
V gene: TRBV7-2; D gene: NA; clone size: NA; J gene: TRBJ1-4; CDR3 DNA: TGTGCCAGCAGTTTGGTGACAGGAACACGGGAAAAACTGTTTTTT; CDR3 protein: CASSLVTGTREKLFF
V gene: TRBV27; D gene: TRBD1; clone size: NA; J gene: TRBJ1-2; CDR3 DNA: TGTGCCAGCAGTTCGACAGGGAGCATCAATGGCTACACCTTC; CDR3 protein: CASSSTGSINGYTF
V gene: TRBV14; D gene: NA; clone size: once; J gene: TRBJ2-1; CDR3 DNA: TGTGCCAGCAGCCAATCGTCGGGCAGGGTATGGAACAATGAGCAGTTCTTC; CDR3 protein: CASSQSSGRVWNNEQFF
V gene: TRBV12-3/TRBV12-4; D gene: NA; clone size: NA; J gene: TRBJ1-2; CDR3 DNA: TGTGCCAGCAGTTCCTCTACTAACTATGGCTACACCTTC; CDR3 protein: CASSSSTNYGYTF
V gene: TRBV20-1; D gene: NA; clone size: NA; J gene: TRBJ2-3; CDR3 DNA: TGCAGTGCTAGCAGGAATACGCAGTATTTT; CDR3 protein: CSASRNTQYF
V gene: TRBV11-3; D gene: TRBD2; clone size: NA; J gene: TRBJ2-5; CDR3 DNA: TGTGCCAGCAGCTCGGGAGGGCCTGGGACCCAGTACTTC; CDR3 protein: CASSSGGPGTQYF
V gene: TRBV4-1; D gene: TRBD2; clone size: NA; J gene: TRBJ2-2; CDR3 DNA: TGCGCCAGCAGCCTTGCCAGGACTAGCGGGACCCACTCGACTTCCGGGGAGCTGTTTTTT; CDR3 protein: CASSLARTSGTHSTSGELFF
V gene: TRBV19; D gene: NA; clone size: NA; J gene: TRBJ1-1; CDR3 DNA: TGTGCCAGTAGTATTAGGCTGGAGACTGAAGCTTTCTTT; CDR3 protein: CASSIRLETEAFF